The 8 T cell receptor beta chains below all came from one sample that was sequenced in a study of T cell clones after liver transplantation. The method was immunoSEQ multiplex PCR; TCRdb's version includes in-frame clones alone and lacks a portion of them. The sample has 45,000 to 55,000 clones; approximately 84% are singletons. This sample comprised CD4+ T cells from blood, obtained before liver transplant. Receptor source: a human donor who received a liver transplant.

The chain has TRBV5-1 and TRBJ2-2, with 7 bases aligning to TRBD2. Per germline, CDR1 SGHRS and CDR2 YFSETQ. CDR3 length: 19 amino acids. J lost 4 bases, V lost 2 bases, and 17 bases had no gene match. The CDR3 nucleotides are TGCGCCAGCAGCTTTTCGACGTACTGGCGGGAGAATGGCACCGGGGAGCTGTTTTTT. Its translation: CASSFSTYWRENGTGELFF.

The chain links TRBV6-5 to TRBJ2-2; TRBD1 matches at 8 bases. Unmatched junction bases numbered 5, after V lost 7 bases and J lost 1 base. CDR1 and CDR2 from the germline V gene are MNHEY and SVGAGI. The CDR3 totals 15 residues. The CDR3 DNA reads TGTGCCAGCACCAGAGGACAGGGGAACACCGGGGAGCTGTTTTTT. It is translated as CASTRGQGNTGELFF.

CDR3 residues: CASSYNPKYEQYF. The CDR3 nucleotides read TGTGCCAGCTCATATAATCCGAAGTACGAGCAGTACTTC. The chain employs TRBV18 and TRBJ2-7; D not resolved. Trimming took 5 bases from V and 4 from J, leaving 12 bases between them. Germline V gene lookup returns CDR1 KGHSH and CDR2 LQKENI. This CDR3 contains 13 residues.

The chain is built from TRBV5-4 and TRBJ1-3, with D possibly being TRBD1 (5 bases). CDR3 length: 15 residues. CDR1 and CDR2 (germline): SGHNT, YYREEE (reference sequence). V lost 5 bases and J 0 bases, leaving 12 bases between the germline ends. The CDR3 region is CASRGDGSSGNTIYF. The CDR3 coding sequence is TGTGCCAGCAGGGGGGACGGTAGCTCTGGAAACACCATATATTTT. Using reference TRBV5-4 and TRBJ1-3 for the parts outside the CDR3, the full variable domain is ETGVTQSPTHLIKTRGQQVTLRCSSQSGHNTVSWYQQALGQGPQFIFQYYREEENGRGNFPPRFSGLQFPNYSSELNVNALELDDSALYLCASRGDGSSGNTIYFGEGSWLTVV.

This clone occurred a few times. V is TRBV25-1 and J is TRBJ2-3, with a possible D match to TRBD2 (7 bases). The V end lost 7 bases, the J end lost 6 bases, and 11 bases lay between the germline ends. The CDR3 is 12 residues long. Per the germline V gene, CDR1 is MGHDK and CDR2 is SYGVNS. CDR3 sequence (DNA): TGTGCCAGCACGGGGGGCGGGGATACGCAGTATTTT. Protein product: CASTGGGDTQYF.

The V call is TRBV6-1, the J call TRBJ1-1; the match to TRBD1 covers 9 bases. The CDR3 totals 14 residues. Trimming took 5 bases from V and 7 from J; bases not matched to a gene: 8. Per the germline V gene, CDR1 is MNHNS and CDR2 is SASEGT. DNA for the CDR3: TGTGCCAGCAGTCGGGACAGGGCCCAGGGTGAAGCTTTCTTT. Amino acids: CASSRDRAQGEAFF.

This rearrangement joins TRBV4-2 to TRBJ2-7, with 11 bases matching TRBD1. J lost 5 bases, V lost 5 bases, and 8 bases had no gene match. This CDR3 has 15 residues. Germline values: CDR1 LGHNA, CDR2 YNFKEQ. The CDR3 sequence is CASSTGGQGADEQYF. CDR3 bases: TGTGCCAGCAGCACCGGAGGACAGGGGGCTGACGAGCAGTACTTC.

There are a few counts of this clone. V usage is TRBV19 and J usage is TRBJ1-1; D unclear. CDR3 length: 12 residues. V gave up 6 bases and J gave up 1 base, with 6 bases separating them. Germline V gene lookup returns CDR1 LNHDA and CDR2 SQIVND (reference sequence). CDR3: CASRSPNTEAFF. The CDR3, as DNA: TGTGCCAGTAGGTCACCGAACACTGAAGCTTTCTTT.